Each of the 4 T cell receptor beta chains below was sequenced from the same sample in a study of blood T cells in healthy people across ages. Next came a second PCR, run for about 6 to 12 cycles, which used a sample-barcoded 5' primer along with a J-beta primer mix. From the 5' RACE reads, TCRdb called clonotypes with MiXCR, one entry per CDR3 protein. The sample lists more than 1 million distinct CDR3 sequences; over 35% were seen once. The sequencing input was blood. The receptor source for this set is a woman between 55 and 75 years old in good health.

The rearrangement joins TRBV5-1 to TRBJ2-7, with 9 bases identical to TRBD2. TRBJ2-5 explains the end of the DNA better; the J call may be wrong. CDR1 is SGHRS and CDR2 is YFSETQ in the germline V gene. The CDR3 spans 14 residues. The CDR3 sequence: CASSFVAGVETQYF. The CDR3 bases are TGCGCCAGCAGCTTCGTAGCGGGAGTCGAGACCCAGTACTTC.

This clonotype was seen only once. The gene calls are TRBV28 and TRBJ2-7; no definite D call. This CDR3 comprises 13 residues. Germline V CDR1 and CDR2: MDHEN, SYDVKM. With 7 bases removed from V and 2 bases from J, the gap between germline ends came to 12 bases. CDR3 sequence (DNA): TGTGCCAGCATTAATCTGAATGCCTACGAGCAGTACTTC. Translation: CASINLNAYEQYF.

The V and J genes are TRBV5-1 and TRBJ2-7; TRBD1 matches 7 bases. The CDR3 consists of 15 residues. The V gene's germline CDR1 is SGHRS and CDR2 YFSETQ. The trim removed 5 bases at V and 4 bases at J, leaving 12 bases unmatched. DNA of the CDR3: TGCGCCAGCAGTAGAACCGGGACAGACCTTTACGAGCAGTACTTC. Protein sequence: CASSRTGTDLYEQYF.

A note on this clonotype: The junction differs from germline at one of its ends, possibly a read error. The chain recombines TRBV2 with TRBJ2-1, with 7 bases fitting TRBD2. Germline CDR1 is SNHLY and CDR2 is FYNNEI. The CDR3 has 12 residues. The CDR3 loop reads CASSRDYDEQFF. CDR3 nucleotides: TGTGCCAGCAGTAGGGACTACGATGAGCAGTTCTTC.